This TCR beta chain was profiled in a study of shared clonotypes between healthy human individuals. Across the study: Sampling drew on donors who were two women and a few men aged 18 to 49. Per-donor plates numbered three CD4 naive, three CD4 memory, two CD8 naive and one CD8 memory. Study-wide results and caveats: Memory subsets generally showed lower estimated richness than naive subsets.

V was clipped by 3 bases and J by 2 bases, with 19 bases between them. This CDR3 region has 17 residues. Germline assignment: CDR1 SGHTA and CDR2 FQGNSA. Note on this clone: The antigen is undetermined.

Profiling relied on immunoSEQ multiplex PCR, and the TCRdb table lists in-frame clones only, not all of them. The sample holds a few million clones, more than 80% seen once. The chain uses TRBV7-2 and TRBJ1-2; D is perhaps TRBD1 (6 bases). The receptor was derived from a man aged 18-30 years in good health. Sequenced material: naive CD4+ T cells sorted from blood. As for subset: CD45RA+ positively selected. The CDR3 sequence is CASSFPEQGVQNYGYTF. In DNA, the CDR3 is TGTGCCAGCAGCTTTCCCGAACAGGGTGTCCAAAACTATGGCTACACCTTC.